The 13 T cell receptor beta chains presented below share a single source sample, sequenced in a study of tumor-infiltrating lymphocytes in primary liver carcinoma. TCR beta cDNA was reverse-transcribed from about 500 ng of total RNA. The reaction used a constant-region primer and ProtoScript II reverse transcriptase. For TCR beta, libraries were produced by three nested multiplex PCR rounds using slightly modified ARM-PCR. TRBV1-TRBV30 forward and Cbeta reverse primers drove the first two approximately 11-cycle rounds. One entry per CDR3 protein, called by TCRdb with MiXCR from the multiplex PCR reads. The table includes about 70,000 distinct CDR3 sequences, roughly two thirds detected once. Starting material for RNA and DNA co-extraction consisted of about 17-30 mg of unsorted bulk tissue. Sequenced sample: liver tumor tissue from sampling region 4. Subset here: tumor region T4, right-lateral pole. These receptors were collected from a middle-aged man with primary liver carcinoma and hepatitis B virus infection.

CDR3 sequence (DNA): TGTGCCAGCTCACTCCACGCAGCAGGGGCGGCTAATGAAAAACTGTTTTTT. Its protein is CASSLHAAGAANEKLFF. V is TRBV18 and J is TRBJ1-4, with D possibly TRBD1 on 6 matching bases. Trimming took 4 bases from V and 3 from J, leaving 18 bases between them. From germline, CDR1 is KGHSH and CDR2 LQKENI. The CDR3 totals 17 residues. Filled out from reference TRBV18 and TRBJ1-4, the complete variable domain reads NAGVMQNPRHLVRRRGQEARLRCSPMKGHSHVYWYRQLPEEGLKFMVYLQKENIIDESGMPKERFSAEFPKEGPSILRIQQVVRGDSAAYFCASSLHAAGAANEKLFFGSGTQLSVL.

A remark on this clonotype: No conserved phenylalanine or tryptophan is present at the end of the CDR3, so a read error is the likely explanation. The DNA is left out, because the CDR3 cannot be placed on it with certainty; the CDR3 is given as TCRdb lists it. V usage is TRBV11-2 and J usage is TRBJ2-1; TRBD2 reflects the table's D call only, with no check against the DNA. From its first to its last residue, the CDR3 has 16 amino acids. CDR1 is SGHAT and CDR2 is FQNNGV in the germline V gene. CDR3 loop: CASSTHPSGRIYELFL.

This chain uses TRBV20-1 with TRBJ2-4; D gene unclear. This CDR3 region has 11 residues. The germline V gene encodes CDR1 DFQATT and CDR2 SNEGSKA (reference sequence). V lost 8 bases, J lost 2 bases, and 7 bases lay in between. The CDR3 nucleotides read TGCAGTCCCCTAACCAAAAACATTCAGTACTTC. The encoded protein is CSPLTKNIQYF.

Turning to this clonotype: Because it lacks the conserved phenylalanine or tryptophan at the end, this CDR3 is likely a read error. The rearrangement joins TRBV11-1 to TRBJ2-3; TRBD2 matches 8 bases. J gave up 0 bases and V 5 bases, and 7 bases lay outside the gene matches. Germline assignment: CDR1 SGHAT and CDR2 FQDESV (reference sequence). The CDR3 sequence is 16 residues long. CDR3 bases: TGTGCCAGCAGCGAGGGACTAGTGGTTAGCACAGATACGCAGTATTTA. Its translation: CASSEGLVVSTDTQYL.

A remark on this clonotype: A much larger clone differs from this one at a single base, so this may be a read error. The V and J genes are TRBV30 and TRBJ1-4; D is unclear. The CDR3 has 15 residues. V dropped 2 bases and J dropped 7 bases, with 17 bases sitting between them. Germline assignment: CDR1 GTSNPN and CDR2 SVGIG (reference sequence). CDR3 sequence (DNA): TGTGCCTGGAGTTTAGTAGAGACGTCGGGTGAAAAACTGTTTTTT. Its translation: CAWSLVETSGEKLFF.

Concerning this clonotype: The conserved phenylalanine or tryptophan normally closing the CDR3 is absent here, so this likely arose from a read error. The chain joins TRBV11-2 to TRBJ2-1, with unresolved D. The CDR3 runs 12 residues. Germline V gene data show CDR1 as SGHAT and CDR2 as FQNNGV. CDR3 in amino acids: CASSTEYNDQFL. CDR3 DNA sequence: TGTGCCAGCAGCACGGAGTACAATGATCAGTTCCTC.

This clonotype has ten or more counts. The gene calls are TRBV12-3 or TRBV12-4 and TRBJ2-7; D unresolved. V was pared by 6 bases and J by 2 bases, with 14 bases between. The CDR3 is 14 residues long. The CDR3 DNA follows: TGTGCCAGCAGACTCGACTCCAGCCCCTACGAGCAGTACTTC. Its translation is CASRLDSSPYEQYF.

Note on this clonotype: Its ends do not fully match the called genes, so a read error is possible. The chain joins TRBV7-8 to TRBJ1-1; 11 positions agree with TRBD1. CDR1 is SGHVS and CDR2 is FQNEAQ in the germline V gene. This CDR3 region has 17 residues. The CDR3 DNA reads TGTGCCAGTAGCTTAGGGGGACAGGGGGTAGGGGACACTGAAGCTTTCTTT. Protein: CASSLGGQGVGDTEAFF. Supplemented by reference TRBV7-8 and TRBJ1-1, the full variable domain reads GAGVSQSPRYKVAKRGQDVALRCDPISGHVSLFWYQQALGQGPEFLTYFQNEAQLDKSGLPSDRFFAERPEGSVSTLKIQRTQQEDSAVYLCASSLGGQGVGDTEAFFGQGTRLTVV.

Notes on this clonotype: The CDR3 ends on some other residue instead of the conserved phenylalanine or tryptophan, so this is likely a read error. The chain carries TRBV10-3 and TRBJ2-7; 7 bases agree with TRBD1. The CDR3 runs to 15 residues. The trim removed 7 bases at V and 2 bases at J, leaving 11 bases unmatched. From germline, CDR1 is ENHRY and CDR2 SYGVKD. In nucleotides, the CDR3 is TGTGCCATCAATGGGGTGGACAGGACACCCTACGAGCAGTACTCC. Protein sequence: CAINGVDRTPYEQYS.

This rearrangement joins TRBV6-5 to TRBJ2-7, with TRBD1 as a possible D gene (6 bases). V was clipped by 3 bases and J by 8 bases, with 17 bases between them. Per the germline V gene, CDR1 is MNHEY and CDR2 is SVGAGI. The CDR3 has 14 residues. The CDR3 protein is CASSYTVRGYKQYF. CDR3 bases: TGTGCCAGCAGTTATACGGTCAGGGGATACAAGCAGTACTTC.

As concerns this clonotype: Given a much more abundant clone one base away, this may be a read error. The chain carries TRBV7-8 and TRBJ2-1; D call uncertain. The CDR3 is made up of 16 amino acids. Germline V gene sequence: CDR1 SGHVS, CDR2 FQNEAQ. CDR3 in amino acids: CARSLGATVWYNEQFF. CDR3 DNA sequence: TGTGCCAGGAGCTTAGGAGCAACAGTTTGGTACAATGAGCAGTTCTTC.

The J gene is TRBJ2-1, the V gene TRBV5-1; 10 bases line up with TRBD2. V lost 4 bases to trimming and J lost 6 bases; unmatched junction nucleotides: 10. Germline assignment: CDR1 SGHRS and CDR2 YFSETQ. CDR3 length: 16 amino acids. CDR3 in DNA: TGCGCCAGCAGCCCGAAAGCGGGAGGGCCGGCCAATGAGCAGTTCTTC. Its protein product is CASSPKAGGPANEQFF.

As for this clonotype: The conserved final phenylalanine or tryptophan is absent from the CDR3, which likely points to a read error. J is TRBJ2-1 and V is TRBV6-5; D possibly corresponds to TRBD2 (6 bases). This CDR3 has 13 amino acids. The germline CDR1 and CDR2 sequences are MNHEY and SVGAGI. V was shortened by 5 bases and J by 6 bases, with 11 bases between the two germline ends. The CDR3 sequence is CASSTRGVNEQFL. The DNA for the CDR3 is TGTGCCAGCAGTACGCGGGGCGTCAATGAGCAGTTCTTA.